This T cell receptor beta chain was sequenced during a study of shared clonotypes between healthy human individuals. Details on this clone: Its antigen is as yet unknown.

V gave up 4 bases and J gave up 8 bases, with 12 bases separating them. The V gene's germline CDR1 is MGHRA and CDR2 YSYEKL. This CDR3 has 13 amino acids. Assay runs were performed at deep level. Some clones are missing from TCRdb's copy, which holds only in-frame ones; the method was immunoSEQ multiplex PCR. The sample contains 2 million to 2.5 million clones, around 96% of which appear only once. The naive CD8 subset, CD45RO-negative cells positively selected for CCR7, excluded terminally differentiated effector memory CD45RA+ cells. Findings and caveats of the study: Naive CD4 clonotype sharing across a few donors was 4.5% to 6%.

V gene TRBV4-1 combines with J gene TRBJ2-1; D gene unclear. This TCR was sampled from a young man in good health. Sequenced: naive CD8+ T cells sorted from blood. Here the CDR3 DNA reads TGCGCCAGCAGCCGAGAGCGAGGCCATGAGCAGTTCTTC. Its protein is CASSRERGHEQFF.